This entry lists 8 T cell receptor beta chains sequenced from one sample in a study of neoadjuvant anti-PD-1 for oral cavity cancer. The time point denotes: after neoadjuvant nivolumab, at surgical resection. The repertoire was sequenced with immunoSEQ multiplex PCR; TCRdb's copy has only in-frame clones and lacks some. The sample carries over 7,500 clones, about 70% recorded once. This sample comprised PBMCs, obtained after nivolumab (anti-PD-1) treatment. The receptors originated from a person aged 40 to 85 with oral cavity squamous cell carcinoma.

The chain carries TRBV13 and TRBJ1-2; D is undetermined. V was cut by 4 bases and J by 4 bases, with 13 bases left in between. Germline CDR1 and CDR2: PRHDT and FYEKMQ (reference sequence). This CDR3 comprises 14 residues. CDR3 DNA sequence: TGTGCCAGCAGCTCCCAGACCGGATTCTATGGCTACACCTTC. It is translated as CASSSQTGFYGYTF.

The chain is built from TRBV7-3 and TRBJ1-1; 10 bases match TRBD1. V lost 5 bases, J lost 1 base, and 4 bases stayed unmatched. Germline assignment: CDR1 SGHTA and CDR2 FQGTGA. CDR3 length equals 15 residues. CDR3 loop: CASSPRQGANTEAFF. For the CDR3, the DNA is TGTGCCAGCAGCCCTAGACAGGGGGCGAACACTGAAGCTTTCTTT.

The chain recombines TRBV9 with TRBJ1-2; a weak D match, TRBD1 (5 bases). Germline V lookup: CDR1 SGDLS, CDR2 YYNGEE. The CDR3 loop spans 16 amino acids. The V end was cut by 1 base, the J end by 2 bases, with 15 bases between. DNA for the CDR3: TGTGCCAGCAGCGTAAAGGGAGCTTGGGGGAACTATGGCTACACCTTC. This codes for CASSVKGAWGNYGYTF.

This clone has just a few counts. This chain connects TRBV2 to TRBJ2-1; TRBD2 matches at 7 bases. The CDR3 is 15 amino acids. Germline lookup yields CDR1 SNHLY and CDR2 FYNNEI. Trimming at V came to 5 bases and at J to 4 bases, leaving 8 bases not matched to a gene. The CDR3 region is CASSKGDYPYNEQFF. DNA of the CDR3: TGTGCCAGCAGTAAAGGGGACTATCCATACAATGAGCAGTTCTTC.

The chain joins TRBV6-1 to TRBJ2-5; a weak D match, TRBD1 (5 bases). This CDR3 region has 14 residues. From germline, CDR1 is MNHNS and CDR2 SASEGT. V was pared by 6 bases and J by 5 bases, with 16 bases between. The CDR3 nucleotides read TGTGCCAGCAGGGACGACCTGGCAGGGGAGACCCAGTACTTC. It translates to CASRDDLAGETQYF.

The rearrangement joins TRBV6-4 to TRBJ2-5; TRBD1 agrees at 12 bases. Germline V lookup: CDR1 MRHNA, CDR2 SNTAGT. The CDR3 loop spans 17 amino acids. J lost 5 bases, V lost 5 bases, and 12 bases had no gene match. CDR3 protein: CASSISSGTGGKETQYF. The DNA for the CDR3 is TGTGCCAGCAGTATATCCTCCGGGACAGGGGGCAAGGAGACCCAGTACTTC.

V gene TRBV2 combines with J gene TRBJ1-3; D unresolved. CDR3 size: 16 residues. V gave up 9 bases and J gave up 0 bases, with 18 bases separating them. Per the germline V gene, CDR1 is SNHLY and CDR2 is FYNNEI. The CDR3 region is CASMPGLDNSGNTIYF. DNA for the CDR3: TGTGCCAGTATGCCGGGCCTTGACAACTCTGGAAACACCATATATTTT.

The chain joins TRBV5-4 to TRBJ2-1; 11 bases match TRBD2. Germline V gives CDR1 SGHNT, CDR2 YYREEE (reference sequence). This CDR3 comprises 16 residues. The trim removed 4 bases at V and 7 bases at J, leaving 10 bases unmatched. The CDR3 spells CASSPAWASGRNEQFF. Here the CDR3 DNA reads TGTGCCAGCAGCCCGGCCTGGGCTAGCGGGAGGAATGAGCAGTTCTTC. Full variable domain (rest looked up from reference TRBV5-4 and TRBJ2-1): ETGVTQSPTHLIKTRGQQVTLRCSSQSGHNTVSWYQQALGQGPQFIFQYYREEENGRGNFPPRFSGLQFPNYSSELNVNALELDDSALYLCASSPAWASGRNEQFFGPGTRLTVL.